The T cell receptor beta chain described here comes from a study of T cells in Graves' hyperthyroidism and ophthalmopathy. RNA transcripts served as the template for amplifying TCR beta CDR3 regions. During a first-round RT-PCR of the TCR CDR3, the HTBI primer set was used. TCRdb re-analysed the multiplex PCR reads in MiXCR, keeping a single row per CDR3 protein. Of around 530,000 distinct CDR3 sequences in the sample, roughly 15% are singletons; the top ten hold approximately 15%. CDR3 size: 13 residues. Germline V lookup: CDR1 LGHNA, CDR2 YNFKEQ. The V and J ends lost 1 base and 8 bases respectively, with 9 bases between them. Pregnant or lactating patients were excluded, as were those with uncontrolled infection or other autoimmune disease.

This receptor was taken from a woman aged 18-30 years with Graves' ophthalmopathy. Sequenced sample: blood. The chain joins TRBV4-2 to TRBJ2-1; a possible D gene is TRBD2 (6 bases). The DNA of the CDR3 is TGTGCCAGCAGCCAAGTGAGGAGGGATGAGCAGTTCTTC. This gives the protein CASSQVRRDEQFF.